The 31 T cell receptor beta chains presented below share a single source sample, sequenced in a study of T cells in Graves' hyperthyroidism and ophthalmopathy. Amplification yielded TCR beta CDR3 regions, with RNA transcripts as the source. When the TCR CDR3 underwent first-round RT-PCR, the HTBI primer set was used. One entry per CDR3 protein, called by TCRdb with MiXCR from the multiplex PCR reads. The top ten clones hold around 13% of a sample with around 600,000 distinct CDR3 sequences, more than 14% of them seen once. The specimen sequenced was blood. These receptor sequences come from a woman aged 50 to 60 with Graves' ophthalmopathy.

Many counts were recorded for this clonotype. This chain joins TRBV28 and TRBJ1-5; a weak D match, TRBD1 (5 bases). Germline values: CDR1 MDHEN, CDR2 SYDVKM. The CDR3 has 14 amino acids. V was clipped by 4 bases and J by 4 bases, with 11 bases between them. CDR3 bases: TGTGCCAGCAGTTGGGGCCCTGGGAATCAGCCCCAGCATTTT. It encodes CASSWGPGNQPQHF.

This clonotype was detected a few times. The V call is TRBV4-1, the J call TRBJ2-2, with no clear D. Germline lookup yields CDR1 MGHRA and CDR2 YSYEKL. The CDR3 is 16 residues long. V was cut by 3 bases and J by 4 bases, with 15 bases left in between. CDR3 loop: CASSQGQHKPTGELFF. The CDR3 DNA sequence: TGCGCCAGCAGCCAGGGCCAGCACAAACCCACCGGGGAGCTGTTTTTT.

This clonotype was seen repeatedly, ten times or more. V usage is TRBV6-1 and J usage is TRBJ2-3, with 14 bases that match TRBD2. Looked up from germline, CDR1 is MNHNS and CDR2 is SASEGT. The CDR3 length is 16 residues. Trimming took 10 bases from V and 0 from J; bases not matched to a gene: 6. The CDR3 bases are TGTGCCAACTGGACTAGCGGGAGGACTAGCACAGATACGCAGTATTTT. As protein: CANWTSGRTSTDTQYF.

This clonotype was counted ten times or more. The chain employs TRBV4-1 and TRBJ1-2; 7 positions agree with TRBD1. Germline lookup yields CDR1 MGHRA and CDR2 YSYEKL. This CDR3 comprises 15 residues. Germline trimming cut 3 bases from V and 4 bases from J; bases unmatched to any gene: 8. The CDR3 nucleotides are TGCGCCAGCAGCCACCCTTCGACAGGGAGCTATGGCTACACCTTC. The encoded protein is CASSHPSTGSYGYTF.

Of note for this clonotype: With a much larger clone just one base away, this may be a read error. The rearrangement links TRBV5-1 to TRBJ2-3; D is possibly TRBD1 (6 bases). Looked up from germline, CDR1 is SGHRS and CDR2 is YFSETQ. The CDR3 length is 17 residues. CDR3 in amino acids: CASSGIRGPLSTETQYF. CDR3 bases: TGCGCCAGCAGCGGCATCAGGGGACCCCTTAGCACAGAAACGCAGTATTTT.

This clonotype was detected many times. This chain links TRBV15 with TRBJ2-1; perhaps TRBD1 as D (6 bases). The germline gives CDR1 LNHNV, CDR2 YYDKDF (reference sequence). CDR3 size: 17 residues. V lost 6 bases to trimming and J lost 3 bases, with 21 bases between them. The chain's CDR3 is CATSSRDRGKFYNEQFF. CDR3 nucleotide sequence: TGTGCCACCAGTTCGAGAGATAGGGGGAAATTCTACAATGAGCAGTTCTTC.

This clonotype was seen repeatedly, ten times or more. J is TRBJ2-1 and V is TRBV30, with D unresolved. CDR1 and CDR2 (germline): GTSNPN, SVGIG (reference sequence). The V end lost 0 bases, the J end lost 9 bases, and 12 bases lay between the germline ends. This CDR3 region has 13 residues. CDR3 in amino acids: CAWSVAQLGEQFF. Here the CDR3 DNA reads TGTGCCTGGAGTGTAGCCCAGTTGGGTGAGCAGTTCTTC. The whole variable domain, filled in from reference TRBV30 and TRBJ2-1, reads SQTIHQWPATLVQPVGSPLSLECTVEGTSNPNLYWYRQAAGRGLQLLFYSVGIGQISSEVPQNLSASRPQDRQFILSSKKLLLSDSGFYLCAWSVAQLGEQFFGPGTRLTVL.

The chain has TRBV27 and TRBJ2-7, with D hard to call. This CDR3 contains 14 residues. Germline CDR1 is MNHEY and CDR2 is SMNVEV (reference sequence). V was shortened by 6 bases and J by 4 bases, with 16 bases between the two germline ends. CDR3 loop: CASRVAGKTYEQYF. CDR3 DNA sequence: TGTGCCAGCAGGGTCGCCGGCAAGACTTACGAGCAGTACTTC.

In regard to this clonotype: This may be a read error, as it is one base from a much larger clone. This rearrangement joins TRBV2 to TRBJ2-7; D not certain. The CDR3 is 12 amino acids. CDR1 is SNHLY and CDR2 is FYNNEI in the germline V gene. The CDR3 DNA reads TGTGCCAGCAGTCCGAACGCCTACGAGCGGTACTTC. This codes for CASSPNAYERYF.

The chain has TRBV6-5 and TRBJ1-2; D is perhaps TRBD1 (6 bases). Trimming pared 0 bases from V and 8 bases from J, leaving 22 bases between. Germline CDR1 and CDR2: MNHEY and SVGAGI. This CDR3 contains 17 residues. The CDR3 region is CASSYSIQSGGREGYTF. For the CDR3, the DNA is TGTGCCAGCAGTTACTCGATACAGTCTGGGGGCAGGGAAGGCTACACCTTC.

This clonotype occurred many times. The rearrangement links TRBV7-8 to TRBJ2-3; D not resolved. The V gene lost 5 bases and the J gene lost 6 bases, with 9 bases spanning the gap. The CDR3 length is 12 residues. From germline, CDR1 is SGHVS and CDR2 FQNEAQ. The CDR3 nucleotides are TGTGCCAGCAGCCTTAAGGTTGATACGCAGTATTTT. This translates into CASSLKVDTQYF.

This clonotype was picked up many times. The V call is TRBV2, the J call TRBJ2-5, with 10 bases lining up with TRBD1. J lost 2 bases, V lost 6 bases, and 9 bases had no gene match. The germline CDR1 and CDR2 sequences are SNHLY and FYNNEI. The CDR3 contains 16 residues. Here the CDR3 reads CASRPPKGQGQETQYF. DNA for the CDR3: TGTGCCAGCAGACCGCCGAAGGGACAGGGGCAAGAGACCCAGTACTTC. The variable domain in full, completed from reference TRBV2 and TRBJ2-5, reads EPEVTQTPSHQVTQMGQEVILRCVPISNHLYFYWYRQILGQKVEFLVSFYNNEISEKSEIFDDQFSVERPDGSNFTLKIRSTKLEDSAMYFCASRPPKGQGQETQYFGPGTRLLVL.

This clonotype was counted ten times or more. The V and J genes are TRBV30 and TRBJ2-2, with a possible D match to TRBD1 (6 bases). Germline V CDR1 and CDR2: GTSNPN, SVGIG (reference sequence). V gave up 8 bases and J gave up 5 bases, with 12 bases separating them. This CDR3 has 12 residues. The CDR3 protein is CAHPTGTGELFF. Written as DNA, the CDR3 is TGTGCCCACCCGACAGGTACCGGGGAGCTGTTTTTT.

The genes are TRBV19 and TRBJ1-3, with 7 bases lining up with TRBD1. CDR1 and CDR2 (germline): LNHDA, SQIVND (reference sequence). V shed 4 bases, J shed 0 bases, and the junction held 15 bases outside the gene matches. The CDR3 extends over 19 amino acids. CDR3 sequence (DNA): TGTGCCAGTAGTAGAGGTTCGAGGACAGGACATTTCTCTGGAAACACCATATATTTT. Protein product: CASSRGSRTGHFSGNTIYF.

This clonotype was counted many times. The CDR3 protein is CASSFDSGRANTGELFF. In nucleotides, the CDR3 is TGCGCCAGCAGCTTCGATAGCGGGAGGGCGAACACCGGGGAGCTGTTTTTT. V usage is TRBV5-1 and J usage is TRBJ2-2; 11 nucleotides line up with TRBD2. V trimming: 2 bases; J trimming: 0 bases; junction bases outside the gene matches: 3. The CDR3 is 17 residues long. CDR1 and CDR2 (germline): SGHRS, YFSETQ.

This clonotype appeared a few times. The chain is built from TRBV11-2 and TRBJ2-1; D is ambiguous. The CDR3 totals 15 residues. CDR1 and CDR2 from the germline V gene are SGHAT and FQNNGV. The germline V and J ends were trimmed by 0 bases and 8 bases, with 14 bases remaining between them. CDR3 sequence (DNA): TGTGCCAGCAGCTTAGATTTCGCTGGTTGGGATGAGCAGTTCTTC. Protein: CASSLDFAGWDEQFF.

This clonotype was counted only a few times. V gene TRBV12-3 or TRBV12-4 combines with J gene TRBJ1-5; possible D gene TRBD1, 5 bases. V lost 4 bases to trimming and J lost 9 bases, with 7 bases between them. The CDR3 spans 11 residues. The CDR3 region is CASSSTGPQHF. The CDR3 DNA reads TGTGCCAGCAGTTCTACAGGGCCCCAGCATTTT.

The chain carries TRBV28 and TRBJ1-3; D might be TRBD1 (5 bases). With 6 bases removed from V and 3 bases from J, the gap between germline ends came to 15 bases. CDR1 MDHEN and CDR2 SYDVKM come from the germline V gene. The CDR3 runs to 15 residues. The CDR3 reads CASSKSGGGGNTIYF. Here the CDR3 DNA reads TGTGCCAGCAGCAAGAGTGGGGGTGGTGGAAACACCATATATTTT.

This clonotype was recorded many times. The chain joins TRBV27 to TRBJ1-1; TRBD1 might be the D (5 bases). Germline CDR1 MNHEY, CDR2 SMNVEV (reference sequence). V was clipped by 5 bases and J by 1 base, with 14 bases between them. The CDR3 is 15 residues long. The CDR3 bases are TGTGCCAGCAGTAGGGGACGGCTAAAGAACACTGAAGCTTTCTTT. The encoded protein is CASSRGRLKNTEAFF.

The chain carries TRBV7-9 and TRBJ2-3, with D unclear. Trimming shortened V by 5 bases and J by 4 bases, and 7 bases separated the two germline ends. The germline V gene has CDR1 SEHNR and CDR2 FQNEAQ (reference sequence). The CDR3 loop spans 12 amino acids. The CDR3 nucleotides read TGTGCCAGCAGCCCACCCGCAGATACGCAGTATTTT. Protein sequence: CASSPPADTQYF.

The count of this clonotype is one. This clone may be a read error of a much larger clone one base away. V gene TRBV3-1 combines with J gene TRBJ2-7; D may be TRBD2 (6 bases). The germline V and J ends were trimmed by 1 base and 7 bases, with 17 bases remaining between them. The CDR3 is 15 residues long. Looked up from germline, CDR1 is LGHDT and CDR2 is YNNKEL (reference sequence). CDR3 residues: CASSQAGTGVREQYF. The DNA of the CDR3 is TGTGCCAGCAGCCAAGCTGGGACGGGAGTGAGGGAGCAGTACTTC.

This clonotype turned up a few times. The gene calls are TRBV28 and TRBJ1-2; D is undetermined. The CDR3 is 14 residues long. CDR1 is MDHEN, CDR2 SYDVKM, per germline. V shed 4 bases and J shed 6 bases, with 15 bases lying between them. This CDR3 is CASSSNPILNGYTF. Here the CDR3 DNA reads TGTGCCAGCAGTTCCAACCCTATACTTAATGGCTACACCTTC.

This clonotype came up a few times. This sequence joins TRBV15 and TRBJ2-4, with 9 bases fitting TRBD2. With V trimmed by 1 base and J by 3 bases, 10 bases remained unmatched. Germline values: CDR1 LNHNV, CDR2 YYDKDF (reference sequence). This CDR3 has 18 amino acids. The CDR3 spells CATSRGMREGRDKNIQYF. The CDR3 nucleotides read TGTGCCACCAGCAGAGGGATGCGGGAGGGCCGAGACAAAAACATTCAGTACTTC.

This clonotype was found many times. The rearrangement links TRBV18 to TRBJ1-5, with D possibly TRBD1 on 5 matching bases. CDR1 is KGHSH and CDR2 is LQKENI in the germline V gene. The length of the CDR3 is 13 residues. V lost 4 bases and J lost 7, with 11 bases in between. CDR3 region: CASSRTEGQPQHF. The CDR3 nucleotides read TGTGCCAGCTCACGGACGGAGGGGCAGCCCCAGCATTTT.

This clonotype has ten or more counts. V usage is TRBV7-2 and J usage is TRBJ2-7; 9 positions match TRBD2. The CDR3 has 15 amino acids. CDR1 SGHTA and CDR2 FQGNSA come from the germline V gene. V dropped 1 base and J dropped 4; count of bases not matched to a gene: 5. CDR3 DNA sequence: TGTGCCAGCAGCTTAGAAGGGACTAGCTTTTACGAGCAGTACTTC. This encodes CASSLEGTSFYEQYF. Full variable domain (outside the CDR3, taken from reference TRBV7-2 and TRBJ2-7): GAGVSQSPSNKVTEKGKDVELRCDPISGHTALYWYRQSLGQGLEFLIYFQGNSAPDKSGLPSDRFSAERTGGSVSTLTIQRTQQEDSAVYLCASSLEGTSFYEQYFGPGTRLTVT.

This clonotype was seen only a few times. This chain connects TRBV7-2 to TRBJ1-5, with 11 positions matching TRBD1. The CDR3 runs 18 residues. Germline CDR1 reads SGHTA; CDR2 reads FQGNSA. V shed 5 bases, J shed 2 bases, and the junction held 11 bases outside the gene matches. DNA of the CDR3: TGTGCCAGCAGCCCCCGGACAGGGGGCGCCCGGGGCAATCAGCCCCAGCATTTT. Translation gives CASSPRTGGARGNQPQHF.

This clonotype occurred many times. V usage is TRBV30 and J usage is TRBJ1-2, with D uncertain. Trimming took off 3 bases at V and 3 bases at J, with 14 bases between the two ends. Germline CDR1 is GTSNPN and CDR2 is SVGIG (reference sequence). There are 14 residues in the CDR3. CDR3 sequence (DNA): TGTGCCTGGAGCAAAGTACCTACAGACTATGGCTACACCTTC. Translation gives CAWSKVPTDYGYTF. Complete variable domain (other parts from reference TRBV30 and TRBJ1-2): SQTIHQWPATLVQPVGSPLSLECTVEGTSNPNLYWYRQAAGRGLQLLFYSVGIGQISSEVPQNLSASRPQDRQFILSSKKLLLSDSGFYLCAWSKVPTDYGYTFGSGTRLTVV.

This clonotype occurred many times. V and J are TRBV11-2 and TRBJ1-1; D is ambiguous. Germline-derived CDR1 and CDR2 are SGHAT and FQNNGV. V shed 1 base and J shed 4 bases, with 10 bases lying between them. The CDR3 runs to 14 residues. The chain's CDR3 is CASSLGGLGTEAFF. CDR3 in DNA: TGTGCCAGCAGCTTAGGTGGGTTGGGCACTGAAGCTTTCTTT.

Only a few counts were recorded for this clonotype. The CDR3 spells CSATTGSSGNTEAFF. In DNA form, the CDR3 reads TGCAGTGCCACGACCGGAAGCTCGGGGAACACTGAAGCTTTCTTT. The V call is TRBV20-1, the J call TRBJ1-1; no definite D call. The ends were cut back, 6 bases at V and 1 base at J, with 18 bases in the middle. Germline V gene data show CDR1 as DFQATT and CDR2 as SNEGSKA (reference sequence). The CDR3 spans 15 residues.

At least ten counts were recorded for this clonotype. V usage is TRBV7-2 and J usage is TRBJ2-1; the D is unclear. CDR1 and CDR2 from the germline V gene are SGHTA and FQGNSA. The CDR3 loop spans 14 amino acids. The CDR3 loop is CAAGRLSSYNEQFF. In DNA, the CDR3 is TGTGCAGCCGGTAGACTGAGCTCCTACAATGAGCAGTTCTTC.

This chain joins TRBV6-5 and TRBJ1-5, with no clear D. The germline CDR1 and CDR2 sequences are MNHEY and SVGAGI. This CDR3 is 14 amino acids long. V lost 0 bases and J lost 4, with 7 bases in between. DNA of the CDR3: TGTGCCAGCAGTTACTCGCTAGGAAATCAGCCCCAGCATTTT. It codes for CASSYSLGNQPQHF.